The 19 T cell receptor beta chains listed next were all sequenced from one sample in a study of cytomegalovirus exposure and HLA in healthy donors. Primers for the PCR totalled 60 Vbeta and 13 Jbeta. Clones were sequenced by immunoSEQ multiplex PCR, and TCRdb holds only the in-frame ones, with some missing. The repertoire includes some 100,000 clones, 81% of them detected once, and around 2.2% sits in the top ten. Sample: PBMCs. These receptors were collected from a woman aged 25 to 39 in good health and CMV-seronegative.

The chain employs TRBV4-2 and TRBJ2-3, with 10 nucleotides matching TRBD1. This CDR3 has 18 amino acids. Germline CDR1 LGHNA, CDR2 YNFKEQ. The V segment lost 5 bases and the J segment 2 bases; nucleotides outside the gene matches: 13. CDR3 in amino acids: CASSVTGTGVSPTDTQYF. DNA for the CDR3: TGTGCCAGCAGCGTGACCGGGACAGGGGTCTCCCCCACAGATACGCAGTATTTT.

This chain uses TRBV7-2 with TRBJ1-4; D might be TRBD1 (5 bases). This CDR3 is built from 15 residues. V was pared by 5 bases and J by 8 bases, with 18 bases between. CDR1 and CDR2 (germline): SGHTA, FQGNSA. The CDR3 protein is CASSVGGGGEEKLFF. The DNA of the CDR3 is TGTGCCAGCAGCGTGGGGGGGGGTGGCGAGGAAAAACTGTTTTTT.

The chain joins TRBV10-2 to TRBJ1-2, with TRBD1 as a possible D gene (5 bases). The CDR3 spans 13 residues. V was shortened by 4 bases and J by 5 bases, with 11 bases between the two germline ends. Germline CDR1 and CDR2: WSHSY and SAAADI. The CDR3 DNA reads TGCGCCAGCAGTGGGGGGGACCCTTATGGCTACACCTTC. It is translated as CASSGGDPYGYTF.

This chain joins TRBV30 and TRBJ2-7, with D perhaps matching TRBD2 (6 bases). CDR3 length: 12 residues. Per the germline V gene, CDR1 is GTSNPN and CDR2 is SVGIG (reference sequence). The germline V and J ends were trimmed by 0 bases and 6 bases, with 9 bases remaining between them. CDR3 nucleotide sequence: TGTGCCTGGAGTGTTGGAGGGGCCGAGCAGTACTTC. It is translated as CAWSVGGAEQYF.

The genes are TRBV19 and TRBJ1-1, with 7 bases lining up with TRBD1. This CDR3 has 16 residues. Germline values: CDR1 LNHDA, CDR2 SQIVND (reference sequence). Losses at the gene ends were 5 bases for V and 0 bases for J; bases not matched to a gene: 9. The DNA of the CDR3 is TGTGCCAGTAGTGTAAACAGGGGCGTCATGAACACTGAAGCTTTCTTT. As protein: CASSVNRGVMNTEAFF.

V is TRBV18 and J is TRBJ2-7, with TRBD2 as a possible D gene (6 bases). The germline V and J ends were trimmed by 3 bases and 3 bases, with 15 bases remaining between them. CDR1 KGHSH and CDR2 LQKENI come from the germline V gene. The CDR3 is 15 amino acids. The DNA of the CDR3 is TGTGCCAGCTCACCCCCGGGACTGAACTACTACGAGCAGTACTTC. It is translated as CASSPPGLNYYEQYF.

This clone was seen more than once but under ten times. The chain links TRBV28 to TRBJ2-7; 7 bases line up with TRBD1. CDR3 size: 12 residues. Germline V gene data show CDR1 as MDHEN and CDR2 as SYDVKM. V was pared by 6 bases and J by 2 bases, with 1 base of the junction left unmatched. CDR3 protein: CASRTGTYEQYF. In nucleotides, the CDR3 is TGTGCCAGCAGGACAGGGACCTACGAGCAGTACTTC.

This chain links TRBV11-2 with TRBJ2-3; D uncertain. Germline CDR1 SGHAT, CDR2 FQNNGV. V was clipped by 1 base and J by 0 bases, with 14 bases between them. The CDR3 has 17 residues. This CDR3 is CASSLASSSSSTDTQYF. CDR3 DNA: TGTGCCAGCAGCTTAGCGTCGAGCTCCTCTAGCACAGATACGCAGTATTTT.

A note on this clone: The junction shows a germline mismatch at one end, possibly a read error. The rearrangement uses TRBV27 and TRBJ2-7; TRBD1 is a possible D gene (5 bases). Per the germline V gene, CDR1 is MNHEY and CDR2 is SMNVEV (reference sequence). The CDR3 length is 12 residues. The CDR3 DNA follows: TGTGCCAGCAGTTTGAGTCAGGGCGCACCTTCCTTC. Translation gives CASSLSQGAPSF.

This rearrangement joins TRBV5-1 to TRBJ1-3; D not resolved. Looked up from germline, CDR1 is SGHRS and CDR2 is YFSETQ. The CDR3 sequence is 15 residues long. The V end lost 4 bases, the J end lost 0 bases, and 11 bases lay between the germline ends. The CDR3 reads CASSASSSSGNTIYF. The CDR3 region has the DNA TGCGCCAGCAGCGCCTCTAGCAGCTCTGGAAACACCATATATTTT.

The rearrangement joins TRBV28 to TRBJ2-5, with D unresolved. The V end was cut by 9 bases, the J end by 2 bases, with 7 bases between. In germline, CDR1 is MDHEN, CDR2 SYDVKM. The CDR3 is made up of 11 amino acids. CDR3 region: CARNLQETQYF. DNA for the CDR3: TGTGCCAGAAACTTGCAAGAGACCCAGTACTTC.

The V call is TRBV7-9, the J call TRBJ2-3; D perhaps matches TRBD1 (5 bases). Germline lookup yields CDR1 SEHNR and CDR2 FQNEAQ (reference sequence). The CDR3 runs 12 residues. Trimming pared 3 bases from V and 5 bases from J, leaving 6 bases between. The DNA of the CDR3 is TGTGCCAGCAGCTTTCAGGGAGATACGCAGTATTTT. Amino acid sequence: CASSFQGDTQYF.

The V gene is TRBV7-8, the J gene TRBJ2-5, with D tentatively TRBD1 (6 bases). Germline CDR1 and CDR2: SGHVS and FQNEAQ. Deletions cut 4 bases from V and 4 bases from J, with 13 bases between. The CDR3 spans 14 residues. The CDR3 sequence is CASSSRGRGETQYF. For the CDR3, the DNA is TGTGCCAGCAGCTCAAGGGGGAGAGGAGAGACCCAGTACTTC.

V and J are TRBV7-2 and TRBJ2-2, with TRBD1 matching 7 bases. With V trimmed by 3 bases and J by 7 bases, 11 bases remained unmatched. This CDR3 region has 16 residues. The V gene's germline CDR1 is SGHTA and CDR2 FQGNSA. The CDR3 DNA reads TGTGCCAGCAGCTTCAAGGGACAGTTTGATGGCGGGGAGCTGTTTTTT. It codes for CASSFKGQFDGGELFF. Drawing the rest from reference TRBV7-2 and TRBJ2-2, the complete variable domain is GAGVSQSPSNKVTEKGKDVELRCDPISGHTALYWYRQSLGQGLEFLIYFQGNSAPDKSGLPSDRFSAERTGGSVSTLTIQRTQQEDSAVYLCASSFKGQFDGGELFFGEGSRLTVL.

The chain has TRBV6-5 and TRBJ2-1; 9 nucleotides agree with TRBD2. J gave up 7 bases and V 6 bases, and 10 bases lay outside the gene matches. This CDR3 region has 15 residues. CDR1 is MNHEY and CDR2 is SVGAGI in the germline V gene. CDR3 sequence: CASSPITAGGNEQFF. The CDR3 coding sequence is TGTGCCAGCAGCCCTATAACTGCGGGGGGGAATGAGCAGTTCTTC.

This clone was found a few times. CDR3 coding DNA: TGTGCCAGCAGCCCCGACAGGGAATCCTACAATGAGCAGTTCTTC. It yields the protein CASSPDRESYNEQFF. The chain links TRBV27 to TRBJ2-1, with 7 positions matching TRBD1. V gave up 6 bases and J gave up 1 base; unmatched junction bases: 6. There are 15 residues in the CDR3. Germline V gives CDR1 MNHEY, CDR2 SMNVEV (reference sequence).

The chain is built from TRBV6-4 and TRBJ1-2, with D tentatively TRBD1 (5 bases). CDR3 length: 14 residues. CDR1 and CDR2 from the germline V gene are MRHNA and SNTAGT. V was clipped by 0 bases and J by 4 bases, with 9 bases between them. The CDR3 loop reads CASSDSQGAYGYTF. The CDR3 DNA reads TGTGCCAGCAGTGACTCGCAGGGCGCCTATGGCTACACCTTC.

V usage is TRBV30 and J usage is TRBJ2-7; maybe TRBD1 (6 bases). V was trimmed by 3 bases and J by 0 bases, leaving 15 bases between them. This CDR3 spans 15 amino acids. The germline V gene has CDR1 GTSNPN and CDR2 SVGIG (reference sequence). In nucleotides, the CDR3 is TGTGCCTGGAGAAGACCCGGGACATACTCCTACGAGCAGTACTTC. The encoded protein is CAWRRPGTYSYEQYF.

The V gene is TRBV2, the J gene TRBJ1-6; D is perhaps TRBD1 (6 bases). V gave up 6 bases and J gave up 0 bases, with 12 bases separating them. Germline V gives CDR1 SNHLY, CDR2 FYNNEI. The CDR3 covers 16 residues. The CDR3 DNA sequence: TGTGCCAGCAGGCCTGACAGGAGCTCCTATAATTCACCCCTCCACTTT. Its protein product is CASRPDRSSYNSPLHF.